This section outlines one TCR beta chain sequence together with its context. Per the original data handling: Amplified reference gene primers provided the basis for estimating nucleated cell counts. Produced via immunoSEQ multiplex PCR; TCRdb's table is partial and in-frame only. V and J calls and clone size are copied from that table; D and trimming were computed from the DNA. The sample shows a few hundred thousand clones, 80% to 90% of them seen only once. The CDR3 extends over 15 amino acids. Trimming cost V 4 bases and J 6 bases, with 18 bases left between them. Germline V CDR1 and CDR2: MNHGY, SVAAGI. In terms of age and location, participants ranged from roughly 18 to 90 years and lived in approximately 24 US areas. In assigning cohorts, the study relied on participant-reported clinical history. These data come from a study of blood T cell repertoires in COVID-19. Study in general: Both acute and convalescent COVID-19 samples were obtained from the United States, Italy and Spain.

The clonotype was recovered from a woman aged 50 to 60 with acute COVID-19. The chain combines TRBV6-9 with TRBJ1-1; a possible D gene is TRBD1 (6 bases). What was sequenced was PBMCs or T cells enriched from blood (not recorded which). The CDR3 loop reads CASSFDPGGRSEAFF. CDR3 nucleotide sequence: TGTGCCAGCAGTTTCGACCCGGGGGGGCGATCTGAAGCTTTCTTT.